The 32 T cell receptor beta chains given below trace back to one sample, sequenced in a study of T cell changes during pregnancy in multiple sclerosis. Assay: immunoSEQ multiplex PCR; the TCRdb copy retains only in-frame clones and omits some. The data hold under 45,000 clones, with 90% to 95% observed a single time. This specimen consisted of CD4+ T cells from peripheral blood mononuclear cells, obtained after pregnancy. The receptors shown here come from a female donor with multiple sclerosis, enrolled in a pregnancy study.

J is TRBJ1-3 and V is TRBV5-1, with D possibly being TRBD1 (5 bases). Between the trimmed V and J ends, which lost 0 bases and 0 bases, there was a span of 10 bases. Germline V CDR1 and CDR2: SGHRS, YFSETQ. The CDR3 has 16 residues. This CDR3 is CASSLGPGISGNTIYF. DNA of the CDR3: TGCGCCAGCAGCTTGGGTCCAGGGATCTCTGGAAACACCATATATTTT.

In nucleotides, the CDR3 is TGCAGTGCCCTGGGACTAGGGGGCTACACCTTC. Amino acids: CSALGLGGYTF. The V gene is TRBV20-1, the J gene TRBJ1-2, with D tentatively TRBD1 (5 bases). V was pared by 6 bases and J by 8 bases, with 13 bases between. CDR3 length equals 11 residues. The germline CDR1 and CDR2 sequences are DFQATT and SNEGSKA (reference sequence).

The chain recombines TRBV5-5 with TRBJ2-3; 10 bases match TRBD2. The CDR3 loop spans 17 amino acids. Trimming took 0 bases from V and 3 from J; bases not matched to a gene: 7. Germline CDR1 is SGHKS and CDR2 is YYEKEE (reference sequence). CDR3 coding DNA: TGTGCCAGCAGCTTGGGTCAATTAGCGGGGGGAACAGATACGCAGTATTTT. The encoded protein is CASSLGQLAGGTDTQYF.

This rearrangement joins TRBV4-1 to TRBJ2-2; D may be TRBD1 (5 bases). Germline V CDR1 and CDR2: MGHRA, YSYEKL. There are 16 residues in the CDR3. V lost 3 bases and J lost 1, with 12 bases in between. Here the CDR3 reads CASSHSRQRNTGELFF. The CDR3 DNA reads as TGCGCCAGCAGCCACTCCCGACAGCGGAACACCGGGGAGCTGTTTTTT.

This chain uses TRBV6-4 with TRBJ2-2; D may be TRBD1 (6 bases). The germline V gene encodes CDR1 MRHNA and CDR2 SNTAGT. The CDR3 is made up of 13 amino acids. The ends were cut back, 10 bases at V and 3 bases at J, with 12 bases in the middle. The CDR3 bases are TGTGCCACACAGGGTAAGGACACCGGGGAGCTGTTTTTT. Protein product: CATQGKDTGELFF.

The J gene is TRBJ2-7, the V gene TRBV19; D is perhaps TRBD2 (7 bases). Germline values: CDR1 LNHDA, CDR2 SQIVND (reference sequence). The CDR3 contains 14 residues. Trimming left V 5 bases short and J 3 bases short, with 14 bases between. The chain's CDR3 is CASSRGAGHYEQYF. CDR3 bases: TGTGCCAGTAGTCGGGGGGCCGGCCACTACGAGCAGTACTTC.

The rearrangement uses TRBV5-1 and TRBJ2-7; 9 nucleotides align to TRBD1. CDR3 length: 16 residues. The germline V gene encodes CDR1 SGHRS and CDR2 YFSETQ. Germline trimming cut 3 bases from V and 3 bases from J; bases unmatched to any gene: 10. The chain's CDR3 is CASSSIRGQGVYEQYF. CDR3 nucleotides: TGCGCCAGCAGCTCAATCAGGGGACAGGGCGTCTACGAGCAGTACTTC.

The J gene is TRBJ2-2, the V gene TRBV9; possible D gene TRBD1, 5 bases. The V and J ends lost 1 base and 6 bases respectively, with 13 bases between them. Germline V CDR1 and CDR2: SGDLS, YYNGEE. The CDR3 loop spans 15 amino acids. The CDR3 loop is CASSVISGSAGELFF. CDR3 sequence (DNA): TGTGCCAGCAGCGTAATATCAGGGTCCGCCGGGGAGCTGTTTTTT. Using reference TRBV9 and TRBJ2-2 for the parts outside the CDR3, the full variable domain is DSGVTQTPKHLITATGQRVTLRCSPRSGDLSVYWYQQSLDQGLQFLIQYYNGEERAKGNILERFSAQQFPDLHSELNLSSLELGDSALYFCASSVISGSAGELFFGEGSRLTVL.

V and J are TRBV5-8 and TRBJ1-5, with D tentatively TRBD1 (5 bases). Trimming shortened V by 1 base and J by 6 bases, and 11 bases separated the two germline ends. The CDR3 is 14 residues long. Germline V gene lookup returns CDR1 SGHTS and CDR2 YDEGEE. This CDR3 reads CASSLRAGFQPQHF. CDR3 coding DNA: TGTGCCAGCAGCTTGAGGGCAGGGTTTCAGCCCCAGCATTTT.

The rearrangement links TRBV2 to TRBJ1-5; 11 bases fit TRBD1. The CDR3 loop spans 14 amino acids. V dropped 4 bases and J dropped 6; count of bases not matched to a gene: 2. Germline CDR1 SNHLY, CDR2 FYNNEI. The CDR3 sequence: CASSVDRGLQPQHF. For the CDR3, the DNA is TGTGCCAGCAGTGTGGACAGGGGGCTTCAGCCCCAGCATTTT.

The CDR3 protein is CASSNQGIRQETQYF. DNA for the CDR3: TGTGCCAGCAGTAACCAGGGTATCAGGCAAGAGACCCAGTACTTC. The chain combines TRBV6-5 with TRBJ2-5; weak D call: TRBD1 (5 bases). The CDR3 is 15 residues long. Per germline, CDR1 MNHEY and CDR2 SVGAGI. The germline V and J ends were trimmed by 5 bases and 2 bases, with 15 bases remaining between them.

The chain carries TRBV7-2 and TRBJ2-3; D might be TRBD1 (6 bases). The length of the CDR3 is 15 residues. Per the germline V gene, CDR1 is SGHTA and CDR2 is FQGNSA. Trimming removed 2 bases at V and 0 bases at J, with 9 bases between. CDR3 in amino acids: CASSLQGTSTDTQYF. The CDR3 nucleotides are TGTGCCAGCAGCTTACAAGGGACAAGCACAGATACGCAGTATTTT.

The chain couples TRBV6-6 to TRBJ1-6; D might be TRBD1 (5 bases). Germline values: CDR1 MNHNY, CDR2 SVGAGI (reference sequence). V was clipped by 7 bases and J by 8 bases, with 21 bases between them. CDR3 size: 16 residues. CDR3 residues: CASTLPAGTGDSPLHF. The CDR3, as DNA: TGTGCCAGCACCTTACCGGCAGGGACGGGGGATTCACCCCTCCACTTT.

V and J are TRBV30 and TRBJ1-5; D unclear. Germline CDR1 and CDR2: GTSNPN and SVGIG (reference sequence). Trimming took off 4 bases at V and 0 bases at J, with 10 bases between the two ends. The CDR3 covers 14 residues. CDR3 sequence reads: CAWNAGLSNQPQHF. The CDR3, as DNA: TGTGCCTGGAACGCAGGACTTAGCAATCAGCCCCAGCATTTT.

V usage is TRBV7-3 and J usage is TRBJ1-2; TRBD1 matches 9 bases. From germline, CDR1 is SGHTA and CDR2 FQGTGA. The CDR3 is 16 residues long. V gave up 1 base and J gave up 3 bases; unmatched junction bases: 6. The CDR3 DNA sequence: TGTGCCAGCAGCTTAAGTGGGGGGACAGGGCACTATGGCTACACCTTC. Its translation: CASSLSGGTGHYGYTF.

The chain employs TRBV6-6 and TRBJ1-5; D ambiguous. V lost 3 bases and J 3 bases, leaving 15 bases between the germline ends. The CDR3 totals 16 residues. CDR1 MNHNY and CDR2 SVGAGI come from the germline V gene (reference sequence). CDR3 protein: CASSYLAGNANQPQHF. For the CDR3, the DNA is TGTGCCAGCAGTTATTTGGCAGGAAACGCCAATCAGCCCCAGCATTTT.

This clone was seen more than once but under ten times. The rearrangement uses TRBV5-4 and TRBJ1-2; D may be TRBD1 (5 bases). This CDR3 region has 13 residues. The germline gives CDR1 SGHNT, CDR2 YYREEE (reference sequence). The ends were cut back, 3 bases at V and 6 bases at J, with 12 bases in the middle. This chain's CDR3 is CASSSQGRDGYTF. CDR3 nucleotides: TGTGCCAGCAGCTCTCAGGGCAGAGATGGCTACACCTTC.

Only one count was recorded for this clone. CDR3 amino acids: CASSPPGQQFF. CDR3 coding DNA: TGTGCCAGCAGCCCCCCGGGACAACAGTTCTTC. This chain connects TRBV6-1 to TRBJ2-1, with a possible D match to TRBD1 (6 bases). CDR3 length: 11 amino acids. The germline CDR1 and CDR2 sequences are MNHNS and SASEGT. The germline V and J ends were trimmed by 6 bases and 13 bases, with 13 bases remaining between them.

This chain joins TRBV21-1 and TRBJ1-5; the table's D call of TRBD1 was not tested on the DNA. TRBV21-1 is described as a pseudogene. This CDR3 contains 14 residues. The CDR3 spells CASPLARGGQPQHF. CDR3 bases: TGTGCCAGCCCCCTGGCCAGGGGCGGTCAGCCCCAGCATTTT.

The chain employs TRBV30 and TRBJ1-4; D may be TRBD1 (5 bases). The germline V and J ends were trimmed by 0 bases and 8 bases, with 13 bases remaining between them. The germline V gene has CDR1 GTSNPN and CDR2 SVGIG (reference sequence). This CDR3 region has 14 residues. The CDR3 protein is CAWSVRQGREKLFF. The CDR3 DNA follows: TGTGCCTGGAGTGTCCGGCAGGGTAGGGAAAAACTGTTTTTT.

The CDR3 loop reads CASSPGSPLYEQYF. In DNA form, the CDR3 reads TGTGCCAGCAGCCCGGGGAGTCCCCTCTACGAGCAGTACTTC. The V call is TRBV11-2, the J call TRBJ2-7; maybe TRBD2 (5 bases). The CDR3 has 14 residues. The germline V gene has CDR1 SGHAT and CDR2 FQNNGV. V was shortened by 5 bases and J by 3 bases, with 14 bases between the two germline ends.

This clone was observed a few times. The rearrangement uses TRBV4-1 and TRBJ1-3, with 10 bases lining up with TRBD1. The CDR3 spans 16 residues. J lost 2 bases, V lost 3 bases, and 4 bases had no gene match. The germline CDR1 and CDR2 sequences are MGHRA and YSYEKL. CDR3 DNA sequence: TGCGCCAGCAGCCAGTCCGGGACAGGGGCTGGAAACACCATATATTTT. Translating gives CASSQSGTGAGNTIYF.

The chain employs TRBV2 and TRBJ1-4; 8 positions match TRBD1. Germline V CDR1 and CDR2: SNHLY, FYNNEI. Germline trimming cut 0 bases from V and 8 bases from J; bases unmatched to any gene: 11. The CDR3 has 17 amino acids. DNA for the CDR3: TGTGCCAGCAGTGAAGCGTGGGTTGGGACAGGAGGGGAAAAACTGTTTTTT. Encoded protein: CASSEAWVGTGGEKLFF.

This sequence joins TRBV14 and TRBJ1-1, with D perhaps matching TRBD1 (5 bases). V lost 1 base, J lost 5 bases, and 20 bases lay in between. The CDR3 consists of 17 residues. Germline-derived CDR1 and CDR2 are SGHDN and FVKESK. The CDR3 region is CASSQGWGTGPLTEAFF. The CDR3 DNA is TGTGCCAGCAGCCAAGGTTGGGGCACTGGCCCCTTGACTGAAGCTTTCTTT.

By share, this clone counts as medium-sized. Sequence at one end of the junction differs from germline and may be a read error. This chain connects TRBV7-7 to TRBJ2-7; TRBD1 matches at 7 bases. The CDR3 has 17 residues. CDR1 SSHAT and CDR2 FNYEAQ come from the germline V gene (reference sequence). This CDR3 reads CASRLNPPGGYVLEQYF. The CDR3 coding sequence is TGTGCTAGCAGGCTTAATCCCCCAGGGGGTTACGTTCTCGAGCAGTACTTC. Complete variable domain (other parts from reference TRBV7-7 and TRBJ2-7): GAGVSQSPRYKVTKRGQDVTLRCDPISSHATLYWYQQALGQGPEFLTYFNYEAQPDKSGLPSDRFSAERPEGSISTLTIQRTEQRDSAMYRCASRLNPPGGYVLEQYFGPGTRLTVT.

The chain has TRBV2 and TRBJ2-7; 11 nucleotides agree with TRBD1. The CDR3 runs 17 residues. Germline CDR1 and CDR2: SNHLY and FYNNEI. V was clipped by 4 bases and J by 4 bases; unmatched bases: 12. This CDR3 is CASSAEPLDRGPYEQYF. DNA of the CDR3: TGTGCCAGCAGTGCGGAGCCTTTGGACAGGGGGCCTTACGAGCAGTACTTC.

The rearrangement uses TRBV5-5 and TRBJ2-3; 16 bases are a match to TRBD2. CDR1 and CDR2 from the germline V gene are SGHKS and YYEKEE (reference sequence). Trimming at V came to 5 bases and at J to 6 bases, leaving 6 bases not matched to a gene. There are 16 residues in the CDR3. The CDR3 sequence is CASSGTSGGAGDTQYF. For the CDR3, the DNA is TGTGCCAGCAGTGGGACTAGCGGGGGGGCCGGGGATACGCAGTATTTT.

The chain combines TRBV19 with TRBJ2-1; 8 bases match TRBD2. The V segment lost 1 base and the J segment 0 bases; nucleotides outside the gene matches: 2. Per germline, CDR1 LNHDA and CDR2 SQIVND (reference sequence). This CDR3 has 16 residues. The CDR3 DNA reads TGTGCCAGTAGTATAGTCGGGGGGGTCTCCTACAATGAGCAGTTCTTC. It codes for CASSIVGGVSYNEQFF.

This clone has just one count. The chain recombines TRBV6-5 with TRBJ2-7; TRBD1 aligns across 8 bases. Per the germline V gene, CDR1 is MNHEY and CDR2 is SVGAGI. The CDR3 covers 16 residues. Germline trimming cut 4 bases from V and 5 bases from J; bases unmatched to any gene: 13. In DNA, the CDR3 is TGTGCCAGCAGTTTCATCCCCAACAGGGGGTTCCACGAGCAGTACTTC. Protein sequence: CASSFIPNRGFHEQYF.

V and J are TRBV6-1 and TRBJ2-7; TRBD1 might be the D (7 bases). Trimming took off 7 bases at V and 3 bases at J, with 13 bases between the two ends. The CDR3 spans 13 residues. Germline V gene data show CDR1 as MNHNS and CDR2 as SASEGT. CDR3 residues: CASTAGGGYEQYF. In DNA form, the CDR3 reads TGTGCCAGCACTGCAGGGGGAGGCTACGAGCAGTACTTC.

The CDR3 DNA reads as TGTGCCAGTAGTATAATCGGACAGCTACCCGAGCAGTACTTC. Protein product: CASSIIGQLPEQYF. V gene TRBV19 combines with J gene TRBJ2-7; the D gene is possibly TRBD1 (6 bases). Trimming removed 2 bases from V and 6 bases from J, with 14 bases in between. Germline-derived CDR1 and CDR2 are LNHDA and SQIVND (reference sequence). The CDR3 spans 14 residues.

The table lists this clone with a few counts. This chain links TRBV5-4 with TRBJ1-1; a weak D match, TRBD1 (6 bases). This CDR3 has 14 amino acids. V was pared by 7 bases and J by 3 bases, with 16 bases between. CDR1 and CDR2 (germline): SGHNT, YYREEE (reference sequence). The CDR3 here is CASYPTGRYTEAFF. The DNA of the CDR3 is TGTGCCAGCTACCCGACAGGACGTTACACTGAAGCTTTCTTT.